The entry that follows covers one T cell receptor (beta chain) sequence. CDR3 length: 13 amino acids. V was cut by 4 bases and J by 3 bases, with 8 bases left in between. Germline V gene sequence: CDR1 MNHEY, CDR2 SVGEGT. This sample was taken from a study of blood T cell repertoires in COVID-19. Study details: Specimens from acute and convalescent COVID-19 originated in the United States, Italy and Spain.

In the source study's methods: Amplifying reference gene primers gave estimates of nucleated cell counts. Profiled with immunoSEQ multiplex PCR; TCRdb holds only in-frame clones, not every one. V, J and clone size derive from that table, while D and trimming were established from the DNA sequence. Of about 82,000 clones in the sample, 80% were seen once. The clonotype was recovered from a woman in her forties with active or convalescent COVID-19. The chain recombines TRBV6-2 or TRBV6-3 with TRBJ2-3; no clear D. Specimen: peripheral blood. The CDR3 sequence is CASSSPPTDTQYF. The DNA for the CDR3 is TGTGCCAGCAGTTCCCCCCCGACAGATACGCAGTATTTT.